One sample yielded the 28 T cell receptor beta chains listed below, sequenced in a study of T-cell memory formation after mild COVID-19. A single record per CDR3 protein comes from TCRdb applying MiXCR to the 5' RACE reads. The sample comprises hundreds of thousands of distinct CDR3 sequences, just over 20% of which are singletons, and around 12% rests with the top ten. Specimen: PBMCs or a T cell subset sorted from them (not recorded which). The receptors were gathered from an adult woman who had mild COVID-19 (a few samples of this study predate the infection). Cell type and time point are not known.

The gene calls are TRBV24-1 and TRBJ2-1, with 7 bases identical to TRBD1. Germline V gene lookup returns CDR1 KGHDR and CDR2 SFDVKD. V shed 2 bases, J shed 1 base, and the junction held 4 bases outside the gene matches. The CDR3 consists of 16 residues. CDR3 nucleotides: TGTGCCACCAGTGATTCCGGGACAGCATCCTACAATGAGCAGTTCTTC. It translates to CATSDSGTASYNEQFF.

There are a few counts of this clonotype. This chain uses TRBV4-1 with TRBJ2-7; the D is unclear. Trimming stripped 3 bases from V and 3 bases from J, with 15 bases between. The length of the CDR3 is 15 residues. Germline loops: CDR1 MGHRA, CDR2 YSYEKL. CDR3 loop: CASSQAAGLNYEQYF. The DNA for the CDR3 is TGCGCCAGCAGCCAGGCCGCAGGTCTTAACTACGAGCAGTACTTC.

This rearrangement joins TRBV4-2 to TRBJ2-1; 15 bases line up with TRBD2. Germline CDR1 reads LGHNA; CDR2 reads YNFKEQ. Unmatched junction bases numbered 4, after V lost 0 bases and J lost 1 base. This CDR3 is built from 19 residues. DNA for the CDR3: TGTGCCAGCAGCCAAGATCGAGGACTAGCGGGAGGGTCCTACAATGAGCAGTTCTTC. It encodes CASSQDRGLAGGSYNEQFF.

This clonotype was seen more than once but under ten times. The chain is built from TRBV7-6 and TRBJ2-1; perhaps TRBD1 as D (6 bases). V lost 3 bases to trimming and J lost 3 bases, with 9 bases between them. Germline V gene data show CDR1 as SGHVS and CDR2 as FNYEAQ. The CDR3 is 14 amino acids. The DNA for the CDR3 is TGTGCCAGCAGCTTGGGACAACACTACAATGAGCAGTTCTTC. Protein product: CASSLGQHYNEQFF. Drawing the rest from reference TRBV7-6 and TRBJ2-1, the complete variable domain is GAGVSQSPRYKVTKRGQDVALRCDPISGHVSLYWYRQALGQGPEFLTYFNYEAQQDKSGLPNDRFSAERPEGSISTLTIQRTEQRDSAMYRCASSLGQHYNEQFFGPGTRLTVL.

This chain links TRBV6-2 or TRBV6-3 with TRBJ2-7; D not resolved. V shed 8 bases and J shed 5 bases, with 16 bases lying between them. This CDR3 is built from 13 residues. Germline values: CDR1 MNHEY, CDR2 SVGEGT. CDR3 DNA: TGTGCCAGCGGAAGAGTTCCGAATAACGAGCAGTACTTC. Translated, it gives CASGRVPNNEQYF.

The rearrangement joins TRBV5-4 to TRBJ1-1, with D maybe TRBD1 (6 bases). With 4 bases removed from V and 8 bases from J, the gap between germline ends came to 15 bases. Germline loops: CDR1 SGHNT, CDR2 YYREEE (reference sequence). This CDR3 comprises 13 residues. As DNA, the CDR3 is TGTGCCAGCAGCGTCAGGGGCGCACCCGAAGCTTTCTTT. This encodes CASSVRGAPEAFF.

This clonotype has a handful of counts. The V call is TRBV27, the J call TRBJ2-3; D possibly corresponds to TRBD1 (6 bases). The V end was cut by 3 bases, the J end by 3 bases, with 13 bases between. Looked up from germline, CDR1 is MNHEY and CDR2 is SMNVEV (reference sequence). The CDR3 sequence is 15 residues long. The CDR3 DNA is TGTGCCAGCAGTTTGGATTTGAGGGGGACAGATACGCAGTATTTT. Protein sequence: CASSLDLRGTDTQYF.

The chain carries TRBV29-1 and TRBJ1-2; no clear D. The CDR3 has 12 amino acids. The V gene lost 5 bases and the J gene lost 10 bases, with 17 bases spanning the gap. CDR1 and CDR2 from the germline V gene are SQVTM and ANQGSEA. The CDR3, as DNA: TGCAGCGTTCGACCGAGCCCGGTGGACTACACCTTC. Its translation is CSVRPSPVDYTF.

The sample holds many counts of this clonotype. The CDR3 sequence: CASSFGLAGVYEQFF. CDR3 nucleotide sequence: TGTGCCAGCAGCTTCGGACTAGCGGGAGTATATGAGCAGTTCTTC. This chain connects TRBV7-9 to TRBJ2-1; 13 nucleotides align to TRBD2. V lost 3 bases, J lost 8 bases, and 4 bases stayed unmatched. The CDR3 is 15 amino acids. Germline CDR1 and CDR2: SEHNR and FQNEAQ (reference sequence).

The CDR3 nucleotides are TGTGCCAGCAGCGCTTGGGACAGGGTCTACGAGCAGTACTTC. Its protein is CASSAWDRVYEQYF. The chain joins TRBV6-6 to TRBJ2-7; 9 nucleotides agree with TRBD1. CDR1 and CDR2 from the germline V gene are MNHNY and SVGAGI (reference sequence). The CDR3 has 14 residues. V lost 6 bases and J lost 3; bases outside the gene matches: 6.

This clonotype was seen a handful of times. The rearrangement links TRBV5-1 to TRBJ2-1; 9 nucleotides align to TRBD1. This CDR3 has 15 residues. Trimming at V came to 1 base and at J to 9 bases, leaving 8 bases not matched to a gene. The germline CDR1 and CDR2 sequences are SGHRS and YFSETQ. CDR3 coding DNA: TGCGCCAGCAGCTTGAGGGACAGGGCATTAGGTGAGCAGTTCTTC. Residues: CASSLRDRALGEQFF.

J is TRBJ2-1 and V is TRBV20-1; tentative D call: TRBD1 (6 bases). CDR3 size: 15 residues. Looked up from germline, CDR1 is DFQATT and CDR2 is SNEGSKA (reference sequence). The V gene lost 6 bases and the J gene lost 4 bases, with 19 bases spanning the gap. The CDR3 reads CSALVGTNRYNEQFF. CDR3 nucleotides: TGCAGTGCCCTAGTCGGGACAAACCGTTACAATGAGCAGTTCTTC.

This sequence joins TRBV7-9 and TRBJ1-1, with unresolved D. The CDR3 is 13 residues long. With 5 bases removed from V and 0 bases from J, the gap between germline ends came to 7 bases. CDR1 is SEHNR, CDR2 FQNEAQ, per germline (reference sequence). This CDR3 is CASSGLMNTEAFF. The CDR3 nucleotides read TGTGCCAGCAGCGGATTAATGAACACTGAAGCTTTCTTT.

This clonotype has a handful of counts. The chain links TRBV5-1 to TRBJ1-1, with 10 bases fitting TRBD1. CDR3 length equals 14 residues. Per the germline V gene, CDR1 is SGHRS and CDR2 is YFSETQ. Trimming cost V 0 bases and J 8 bases; bases outside gene matches: 4. CDR3 in amino acids: CASSLGDRGLEAFF. The DNA for the CDR3 is TGCGCCAGCAGCTTGGGCGACAGGGGGCTCGAAGCTTTCTTT.

The table lists this clonotype with a few counts. V usage is TRBV7-3 and J usage is TRBJ2-1; 7 nucleotides align to TRBD1. Germline V gives CDR1 SGHTA, CDR2 FQGTGA. With V trimmed by 4 bases and J by 5 bases, 17 bases remained unmatched. This CDR3 is 18 amino acids long. Written as DNA, the CDR3 is TGTGCCAGCAGCTCACAACTTATTACCGGGACAGCCGACAATGAGCAGTTCTTC. It is translated as CASSSQLITGTADNEQFF.

The rearrangement uses TRBV7-9 and TRBJ2-3, with a tentative D call TRBD2 (5 bases). The CDR3 is made up of 16 amino acids. The germline V gene encodes CDR1 SEHNR and CDR2 FQNEAQ (reference sequence). The V gene lost 8 bases and the J gene lost 3 bases, with 21 bases spanning the gap. The CDR3 reads CASGPAVAGRTDTQYF. In DNA form, the CDR3 reads TGTGCCAGCGGGCCAGCCGTGGCGGGTCGTACAGATACGCAGTATTTT.

The table lists this clonotype with many counts. This rearrangement joins TRBV7-9 to TRBJ2-1; D may be TRBD1 (6 bases). The CDR3 is made up of 15 amino acids. V was pared by 3 bases and J by 5 bases, with 14 bases between. The germline V gene has CDR1 SEHNR and CDR2 FQNEAQ (reference sequence). The CDR3 spells CASSFLGGRDNEQFF. CDR3 DNA: TGTGCCAGCAGCTTCCTAGGGGGACGGGACAATGAGCAGTTCTTC.

This chain uses TRBV5-1 with TRBJ2-7; 9 nucleotides align to TRBD1. Germline V lookup: CDR1 SGHRS, CDR2 YFSETQ. The CDR3 is made up of 14 amino acids. Unmatched junction bases numbered 5, after V lost 1 base and J lost 6 bases. As DNA, the CDR3 is TGCGCCAGCAGCTTGACGGGGACAGGGATCGAGCAGTACTTC. It translates to CASSLTGTGIEQYF.

This clonotype was seen more than once but under ten times. The rearrangement joins TRBV7-9 to TRBJ2-1, with D unresolved. Trimming took off 1 base at V and 10 bases at J, with 11 bases between the two ends. Germline V gene lookup returns CDR1 SEHNR and CDR2 FQNEAQ (reference sequence). This CDR3 comprises 13 residues. The CDR3 protein is CASSLERYQEQFF. DNA of the CDR3: TGTGCCAGCAGCTTAGAGAGATACCAGGAGCAGTTCTTC.

A few counts support this clonotype. This sequence joins TRBV20-1 and TRBJ2-3; D gene ambiguous. The CDR3 covers 11 residues. Germline V gives CDR1 DFQATT, CDR2 SNEGSKA (reference sequence). V dropped 1 base and J dropped 4 bases, with 3 bases sitting between them. DNA of the CDR3: TGCAGTGCTAGAGCGGCAGATACGCAGTATTTT. Translation: CSARAADTQYF.

This clonotype was observed a handful of times. The V call is TRBV7-7, the J call TRBJ2-1, with 10 bases aligning to TRBD2. The V gene's germline CDR1 is SSHAT and CDR2 FNYEAQ (reference sequence). The CDR3 runs to 16 residues. V gave up 0 bases and J gave up 4 bases; unmatched junction bases: 3. The CDR3 bases are TGTGCCAGCAGCTTAGCGACTAGCGGGCCTTACAATGAGCAGTTCTTC. Residues: CASSLATSGPYNEQFF. Drawing the rest from reference TRBV7-7 and TRBJ2-1, the complete variable domain is GAGVSQSPRYKVTKRGQDVTLRCDPISSHATLYWYQQALGQGPEFLTYFNYEAQPDKSGLPSDRFSAERPEGSISTLTIQRTEQRDSAMYRCASSLATSGPYNEQFFGPGTRLTVL.

This clonotype turned up a few times. The gene calls are TRBV20-1 and TRBJ1-1; D not certain. This CDR3 comprises 13 residues. V gave up 6 bases and J gave up 3 bases, with 14 bases separating them. Germline loops: CDR1 DFQATT, CDR2 SNEGSKA (reference sequence). For the CDR3, the DNA is TGCAGTGCCGAGCCCGAAGGGCACACTGAAGCTTTCTTT. Protein sequence: CSAEPEGHTEAFF.

There are a few counts of this clonotype. The chain uses TRBV20-1 and TRBJ2-1, with 12 bases that match TRBD2. Germline V gene lookup returns CDR1 DFQATT and CDR2 SNEGSKA (reference sequence). V was pared by 3 bases and J by 10 bases, with 10 bases of the junction left unmatched. The CDR3 loop spans 15 amino acids. The CDR3 bases are TGCAGTGCTAGGGAGCAGGGACTAGCGGGCAACGAGCAGTTCTTC. It is translated as CSAREQGLAGNEQFF.

J is TRBJ1-2 and V is TRBV12-3 or TRBV12-4; D not certain. Between the trimmed V and J ends, which lost 1 base and 6 bases, there was a span of 9 bases. This CDR3 comprises 13 residues. The CDR3 nucleotides are TGTGCCAGCAGTTTAGTTGGGTTGGATGGCTACACCTTC. Translating it yields CASSLVGLDGYTF.

This clonotype has only a few counts. The chain is built from TRBV7-8 and TRBJ2-7; 9 nucleotides agree with TRBD1. The V gene end was trimmed by 1 base and the J gene end by 5 bases; junction bases not matched to a gene: 9. CDR3 length: 16 residues. In germline, CDR1 is SGHVS, CDR2 FQNEAQ. The CDR3 nucleotides read TGTGCCAGCAGCTTAGGGGGCGGGACAGGGATGCACGAGCAGTACTTC. It specifies CASSLGGGTGMHEQYF.

This clonotype was detected ten times or more. The CDR3 here is CASSAWGQFF. CDR3 coding DNA: TGTGCCAGCAGTGCCTGGGGGCAGTTCTTC. V gene TRBV6-5 combines with J gene TRBJ2-1; D unclear. Germline V gene lookup returns CDR1 MNHEY and CDR2 SVGAGI. This CDR3 is 10 amino acids long. Trimming shortened V by 5 bases and J by 12 bases, and 8 bases separated the two germline ends.

This clonotype turned up a few times. J is TRBJ2-1 and V is TRBV9, with a tentative D call TRBD2 (7 bases). This CDR3 has 15 amino acids. The V gene lost 0 bases and the J gene lost 3 bases, with 10 bases spanning the gap. Per germline, CDR1 SGDLS and CDR2 YYNGEE. The CDR3 protein is CASSVGAGHYNEQFF. CDR3 DNA sequence: TGTGCCAGCAGCGTAGGAGCGGGACACTACAATGAGCAGTTCTTC.

The rearrangement joins TRBV6-5 to TRBJ1-1, with unresolved D. Germline assignment: CDR1 MNHEY and CDR2 SVGAGI. The CDR3 is 14 residues long. V lost 9 bases, J lost 0 bases, and 14 bases lay in between. CDR3 residues: CASRRVTMNTEAFF. The CDR3 bases are TGTGCCAGTCGCCGGGTGACCATGAACACTGAAGCTTTCTTT.